What follows is one T cell receptor (beta chain) and its context. The data were taken from a study of shared clonotypes between healthy human individuals. The J segment lost 5 bases and the V segment lost 0 bases, leaving 13 bases of the junction unmatched. This CDR3 region has 17 residues. From germline, CDR1 is SGHRS and CDR2 YFSETQ. Ten immunoSEQ deep assay plates were used to sequence the DNA of unsorted PBMCs. Assay: immunoSEQ multiplex PCR; the TCRdb copy retains only in-frame clones and omits some. Seen here are around 510,000 clones, around 80% observed once, and the top ten hold around 13%. The specimen sequenced was PBMCs. The chain is built from TRBV5-1 and TRBJ2-5; 7 bases agree with TRBD2. This clonotype was obtained from a woman aged 40 to 50 in good health. Some clones in this sample may be carry-over from other donors' samples. The CDR3 loop is CASSLAKGEAGHETQYF. For the CDR3, the DNA is TGCGCCAGCAGCTTGGCCAAGGGAGAAGCGGGGCACGAGACCCAGTACTTC.